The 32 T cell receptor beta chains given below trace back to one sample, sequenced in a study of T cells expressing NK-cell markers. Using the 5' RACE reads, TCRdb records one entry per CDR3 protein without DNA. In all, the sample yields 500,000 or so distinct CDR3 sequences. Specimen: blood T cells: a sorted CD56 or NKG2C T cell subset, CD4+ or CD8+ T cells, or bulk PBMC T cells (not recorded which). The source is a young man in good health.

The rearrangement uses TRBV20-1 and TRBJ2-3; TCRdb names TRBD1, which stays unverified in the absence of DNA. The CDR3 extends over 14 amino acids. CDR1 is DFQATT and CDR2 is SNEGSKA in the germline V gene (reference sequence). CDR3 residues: CSAPGVRGTDTQYF.

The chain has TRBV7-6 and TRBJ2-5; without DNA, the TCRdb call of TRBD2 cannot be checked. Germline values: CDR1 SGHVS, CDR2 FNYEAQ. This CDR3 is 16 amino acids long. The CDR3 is CASSLRTSYYQETQYF.

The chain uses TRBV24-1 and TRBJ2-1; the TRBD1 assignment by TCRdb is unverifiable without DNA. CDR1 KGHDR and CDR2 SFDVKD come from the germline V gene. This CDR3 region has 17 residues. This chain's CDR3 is CATSDFRGTASAHEQFF.

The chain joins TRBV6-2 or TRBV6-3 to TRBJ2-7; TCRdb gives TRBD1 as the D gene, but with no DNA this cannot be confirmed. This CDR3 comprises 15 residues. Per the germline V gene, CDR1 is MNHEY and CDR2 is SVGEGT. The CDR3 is CASIPYPEANYEQYF.

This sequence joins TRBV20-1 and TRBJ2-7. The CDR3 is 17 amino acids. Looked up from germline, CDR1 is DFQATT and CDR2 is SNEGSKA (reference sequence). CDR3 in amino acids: CSARDPEVETSDYEQYF.

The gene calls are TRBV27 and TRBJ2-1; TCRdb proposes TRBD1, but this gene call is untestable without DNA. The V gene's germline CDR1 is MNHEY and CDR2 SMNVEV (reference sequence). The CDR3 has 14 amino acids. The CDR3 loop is CASSFWTADNEQFF.

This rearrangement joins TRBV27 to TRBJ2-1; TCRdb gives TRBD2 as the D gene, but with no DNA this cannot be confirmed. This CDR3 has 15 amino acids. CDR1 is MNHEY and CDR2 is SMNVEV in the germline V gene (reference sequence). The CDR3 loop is CASSLSERGYNEQFF.

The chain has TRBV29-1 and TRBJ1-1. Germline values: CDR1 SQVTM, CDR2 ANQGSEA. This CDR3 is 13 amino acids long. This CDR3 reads CSVSALMNTEAFF.

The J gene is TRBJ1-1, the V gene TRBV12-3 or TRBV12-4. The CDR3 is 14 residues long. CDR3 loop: CASSWQSPNTEAFF.

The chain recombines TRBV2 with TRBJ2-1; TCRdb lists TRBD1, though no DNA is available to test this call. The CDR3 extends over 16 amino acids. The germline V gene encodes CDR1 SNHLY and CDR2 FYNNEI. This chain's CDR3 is CARGWDPQGAYNEQFF.

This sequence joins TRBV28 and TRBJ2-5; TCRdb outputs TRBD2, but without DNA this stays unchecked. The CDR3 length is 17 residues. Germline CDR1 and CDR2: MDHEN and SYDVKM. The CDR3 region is CASSLWRPGRKQETQYF.

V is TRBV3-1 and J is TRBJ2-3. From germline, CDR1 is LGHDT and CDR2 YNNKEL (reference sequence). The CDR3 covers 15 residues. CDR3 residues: CASSQVKDGTDTQYF.

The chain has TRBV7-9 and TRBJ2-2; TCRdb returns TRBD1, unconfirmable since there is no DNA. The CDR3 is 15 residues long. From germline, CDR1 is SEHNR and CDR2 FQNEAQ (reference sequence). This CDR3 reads CASGLLGSGTGELFF. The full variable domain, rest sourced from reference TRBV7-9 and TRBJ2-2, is DTGVSQNPRHKITKRGQNVTFRCDPISEHNRLYWYRQTLGQGPEFLTYFQNEAQLEKSRLLSDRFSAERPKGSFSTLEIQRTEQGDSAMYLCASGLLGSGTGELFFGEGSRLTVL.

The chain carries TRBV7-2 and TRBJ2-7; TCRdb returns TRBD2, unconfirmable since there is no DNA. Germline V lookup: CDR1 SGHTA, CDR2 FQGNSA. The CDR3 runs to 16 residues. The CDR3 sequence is CASSPVPEVLAGEQYF.

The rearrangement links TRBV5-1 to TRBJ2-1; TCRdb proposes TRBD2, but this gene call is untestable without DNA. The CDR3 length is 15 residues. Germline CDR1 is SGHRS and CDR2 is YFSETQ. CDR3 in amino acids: CASSLGLAGNNEQFF.

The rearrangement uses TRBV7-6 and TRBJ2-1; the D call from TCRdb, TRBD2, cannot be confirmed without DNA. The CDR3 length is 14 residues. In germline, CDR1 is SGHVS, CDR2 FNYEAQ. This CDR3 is CASSTGLDHNEQFF.

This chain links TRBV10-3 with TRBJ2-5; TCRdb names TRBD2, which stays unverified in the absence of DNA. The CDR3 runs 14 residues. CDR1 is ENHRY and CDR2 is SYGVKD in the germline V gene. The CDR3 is CAISGLAGAETQYF.

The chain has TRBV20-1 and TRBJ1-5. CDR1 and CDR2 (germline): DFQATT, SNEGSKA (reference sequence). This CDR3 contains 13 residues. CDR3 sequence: CSARDPANQPQHF.

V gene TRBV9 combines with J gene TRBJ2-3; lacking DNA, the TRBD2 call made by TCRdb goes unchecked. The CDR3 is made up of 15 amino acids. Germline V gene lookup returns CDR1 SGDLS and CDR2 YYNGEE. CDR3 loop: CASSVEVAGGDTQYF.

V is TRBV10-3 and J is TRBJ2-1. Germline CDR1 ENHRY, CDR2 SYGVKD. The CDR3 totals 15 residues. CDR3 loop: CAIREGQDSYNEQFF.

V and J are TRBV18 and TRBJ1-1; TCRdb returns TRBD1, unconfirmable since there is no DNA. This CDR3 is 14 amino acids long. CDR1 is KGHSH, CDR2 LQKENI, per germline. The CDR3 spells CASSGGTENTEAFF.

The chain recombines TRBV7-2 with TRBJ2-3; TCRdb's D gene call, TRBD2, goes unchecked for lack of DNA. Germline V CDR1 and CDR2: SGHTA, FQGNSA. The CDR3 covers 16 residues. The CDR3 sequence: CASSLVATASTDTQYF.

CDR3 residues: CASSTTGGYYGYTF. The chain couples TRBV12-3 or TRBV12-4 to TRBJ1-2; TCRdb's D gene call, TRBD1, goes unchecked for lack of DNA. The CDR3 consists of 14 residues.

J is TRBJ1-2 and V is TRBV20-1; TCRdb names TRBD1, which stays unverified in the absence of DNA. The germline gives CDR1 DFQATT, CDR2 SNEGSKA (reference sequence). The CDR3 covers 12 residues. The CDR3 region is CSALKLPAGYTF.

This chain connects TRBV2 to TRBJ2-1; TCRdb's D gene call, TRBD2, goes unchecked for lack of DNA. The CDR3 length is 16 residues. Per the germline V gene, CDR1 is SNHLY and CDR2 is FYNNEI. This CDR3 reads CASSDPLAGAYNEQFF.

The CDR3 here is CASSLLRVNVGELFF. This chain connects TRBV28 to TRBJ2-2; TCRdb's D call, TRBD2, is unchecked because there is no DNA. CDR1 and CDR2 from the germline V gene are MDHEN and SYDVKM. This CDR3 has 15 amino acids.

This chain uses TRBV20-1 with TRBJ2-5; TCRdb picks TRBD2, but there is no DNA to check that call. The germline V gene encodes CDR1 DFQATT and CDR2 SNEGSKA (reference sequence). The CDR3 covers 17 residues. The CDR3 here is CSARDRMTSGRLWAQYF.

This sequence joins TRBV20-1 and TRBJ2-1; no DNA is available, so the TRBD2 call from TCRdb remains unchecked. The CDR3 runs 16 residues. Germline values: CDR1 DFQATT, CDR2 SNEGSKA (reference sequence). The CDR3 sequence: CSAKASGSGIYNEQFF.

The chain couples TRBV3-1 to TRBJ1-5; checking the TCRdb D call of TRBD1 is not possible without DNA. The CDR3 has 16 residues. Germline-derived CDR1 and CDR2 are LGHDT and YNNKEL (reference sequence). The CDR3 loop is CASSQADRGLSQPQHF.

CDR3 sequence reads: CASKTTGGSYNEQFF. This chain uses TRBV5-1 with TRBJ2-1; the D call of TRBD1 rests on TCRdb alone, since no DNA is present to check it. The CDR3 totals 15 residues. Germline assignment: CDR1 SGHRS and CDR2 YFSETQ.

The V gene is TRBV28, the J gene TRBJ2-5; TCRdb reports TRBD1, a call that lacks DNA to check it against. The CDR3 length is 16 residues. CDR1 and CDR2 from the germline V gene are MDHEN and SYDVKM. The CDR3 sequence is CASTRGGGGFQETQYF.

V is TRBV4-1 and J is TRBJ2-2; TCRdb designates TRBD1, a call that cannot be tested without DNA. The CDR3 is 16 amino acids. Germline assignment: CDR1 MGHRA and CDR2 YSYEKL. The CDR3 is CASSQDRWTLPGELFF.